Listed below are T cell receptor beta chains from one sample, sequenced in a study of blood T cells in healthy people across ages. Each CDR3 protein is one row after TCRdb ran MiXCR on the 5' RACE reads. In the table there are 1.5 million to 1.8 million distinct CDR3 sequences, roughly two fifths of which are singletons. Sample: blood. These receptors came from a woman aged 18-30 years in good health. The CDR3 runs from the conserved cysteine through the conserved F or W. Fields, in order: V gene, clone size, D gene, J gene, CDR3 DNA, CDR3 protein. The D gene is left open where the match is weak. Part of the rows lack a size; the others show once, few, many or a class for expanded clones.

V gene: TRBV4-3; clone size: few; D gene: TRBD1; J gene: TRBJ1-2; CDR3 DNA: TGCGCCAGCAGCCGAACGACAGGGTTTTTAGCTGGCTACACCTTC; CDR3 protein: CASSRTTGFLAGYTF
V gene: TRBV2; clone size: NA; D gene: NA; J gene: TRBJ2-3; CDR3 DNA: TGTGCCAGCTGGAGGGGGGGCACAGATACGCAGTATTTT; CDR3 protein: CASWRGGTDTQYF
V gene: TRBV20-1; clone size: few; D gene: NA; J gene: TRBJ1-2; CDR3 DNA: TGCAGTGCTAGCCACAGGGAGTTTGGCTACACCTTC; CDR3 protein: CSASHREFGYTF
V gene: TRBV7-9; clone size: NA; D gene: NA; J gene: TRBJ2-5; CDR3 DNA: TGTGCCAGCAGCTTACAGGAACTCCCTCCAAGTGAGCAGTACTTC; CDR3 protein: CASSLQELPPSEQYF
V gene: TRBV2; clone size: few; D gene: NA; J gene: TRBJ1-4; CDR3 DNA: TGTGCCAGCAGTGAATCGGCCCTTCCGGGGGAAAAACTGTTTTTT; CDR3 protein: CASSESALPGEKLFF
V gene: TRBV20-1; clone size: NA; D gene: NA; J gene: TRBJ2-1; CDR3 DNA: TGCAGTGCTCCCAGACAGCAAACTTACAATGAGCAGTTCTTC; CDR3 protein: CSAPRQQTYNEQFF
V gene: TRBV2; clone size: NA; D gene: NA; J gene: TRBJ2-2; CDR3 DNA: TGTGCCAGCAGTGTACTAGCCTCGAACACCGGGGAGCTGTTTTTT; CDR3 protein: CASSVLASNTGELFF
V gene: TRBV15; clone size: NA; D gene: TRBD2; J gene: TRBJ2-7; CDR3 DNA: TGTGCCACCGACGGACTAGCGGAAGAAGAGCAGTACTTC; CDR3 protein: CATDGLAEEEQYF
V gene: TRBV27; clone size: NA; D gene: NA; J gene: TRBJ2-4; CDR3 DNA: TGTGCCAGCAGTTTTAGTAACGGGGGCAATGAGCAGTACTTC; CDR3 protein: CASSFSNGGNEQYF
V gene: TRBV27; clone size: NA; D gene: NA; J gene: TRBJ2-7; CDR3 DNA: TGTGCCACCCGGGGGCGGCAATACAATGAGCAGTACTTC; CDR3 protein: CATRGRQYNEQYF
V gene: TRBV6-5; clone size: once; D gene: NA; J gene: TRBJ2-1; CDR3 DNA: TGTGCCAGCAGTAAGGCCTACAATGAGCAGTTCTTC; CDR3 protein: CASSKAYNEQFF
V gene: TRBV18; clone size: NA; D gene: NA; J gene: TRBJ1-1; CDR3 DNA: TGTGCCAGCTCACCACTCAGGGTGACTGAAGCTTTCTTT; CDR3 protein: CASSPLRVTEAFF
V gene: TRBV12-3/TRBV12-4; clone size: NA; D gene: NA; J gene: TRBJ1-5; CDR3 DNA: TGTGCCAGCAGTACCCTTCGTAGGGGGGTTCTTAGCAATCAGCCCCAGCATTTT; CDR3 protein: CASSTLRRGVLSNQPQHF
V gene: TRBV6-2/TRBV6-3; clone size: many; D gene: NA; J gene: TRBJ2-7; CDR3 DNA: TGTGCCAGCAGCCGGACAGTCTACGAGCAGTACTTC; CDR3 protein: CASSRTVYEQYF
V gene: TRBV21-1; clone size: NA; D gene: NA; J gene: TRBJ2-4; CDR3 DNA: TGTGCCAGCAGCTCCCCGGGGGGGCCTGTGGCCAAAAACATTCAGTACTTC; CDR3 protein: CASSSPGGPVAKNIQYF
V gene: TRBV15; clone size: NA; D gene: TRBD2; J gene: TRBJ2-1; CDR3 DNA: TGTGCCACCAGCAGAGTCTCTAGCGGGAGTCCCGAGCAGTTCTTC; CDR3 protein: CATSRVSSGSPEQFF
V gene: TRBV20-1; clone size: NA; D gene: TRBD1; J gene: TRBJ2-1; CDR3 DNA: TGCAGTGCTCACGGGACAGGCCACAATGAGCAGTTCTTC; CDR3 protein: CSAHGTGHNEQFF
V gene: TRBV12-5; clone size: NA; D gene: TRBD2; J gene: TRBJ2-5; CDR3 DNA: TGTGCTACGTTAAGCGGGAGGCCTTCTCGTGAGACCCAGTACTTC; CDR3 protein: CATLSGRPSRETQYF
V gene: TRBV5-1; clone size: NA; D gene: TRBD2; J gene: TRBJ2-5; CDR3 DNA: TGCGCCAGCAGCGTGGTAGCGGGAGAGGAGACCCAGTACTTC; CDR3 protein: CASSVVAGEETQYF
V gene: TRBV7-9; clone size: few; D gene: TRBD2; J gene: TRBJ2-3; CDR3 DNA: TGTGCCAGCAGCTTCCCAGGAGGGACTAGCGGCACAGATACGCAGTATTTT; CDR3 protein: CASSFPGGTSGTDTQYF
V gene: TRBV21-1; clone size: NA; D gene: NA; J gene: TRBJ2-2; CDR3 DNA: TGTGCCAGCAGACGTTATAGCGGGGCGAACACCGGGGAGCTGTTTTTT; CDR3 protein: CASRRYSGANTGELFF
V gene: TRBV12-3/TRBV12-4; clone size: few; D gene: NA; J gene: TRBJ2-5; CDR3 DNA: TGTGCCAGCAGTTTCGGTGTGGCCTGGGGGCAGTACTTC; CDR3 protein: CASSFGVAWGQYF
V gene: TRBV4-1; clone size: once; D gene: NA; J gene: TRBJ2-1; CDR3 DNA: TGCGCCAGCGGGCCTTACCGGGGACATTGGGGGCAGTTCTTC; CDR3 protein: CASGPYRGHWGQFF
V gene: TRBV11-2; clone size: NA; D gene: NA; J gene: TRBJ2-5; CDR3 DNA: TGTGCCAGCAGCCCCTGGGCGGAAGAGACCCAGTACTTC; CDR3 protein: CASSPWAEETQYF
V gene: TRBV7-9; clone size: NA; D gene: NA; J gene: TRBJ1-2; CDR3 DNA: TGTGCCAGCAGCTTAGGATACGGCTATGGCTACACCTTC; CDR3 protein: CASSLGYGYGYTF
V gene: TRBV4-2; clone size: NA; D gene: TRBD1; J gene: TRBJ2-7; CDR3 DNA: TGTGCCAGCAGCCTCATCGCACAGGGGGGATATTACGCGCAGTACTTC; CDR3 protein: CASSLIAQGGYYAQYF
V gene: TRBV27; clone size: many; D gene: NA; J gene: TRBJ2-7; CDR3 DNA: TGTGCCAGCAGCGGAGGTCCCTACGAGCAGTACTTC; CDR3 protein: CASSGGPYEQYF
V gene: TRBV4-3; clone size: NA; D gene: NA; J gene: TRBJ2-7; CDR3 DNA: TGCGCCAGCAGCCAAGATTTCACGTGGGGCGAGCAGTACTTC; CDR3 protein: CASSQDFTWGEQYF
V gene: TRBV20-1; clone size: NA; D gene: NA; J gene: TRBJ1-2; CDR3 DNA: TGCAGTGCTCGGGACGGCTTTAACTATGGCTACACCTTC; CDR3 protein: CSARDGFNYGYTF
V gene: TRBV3-1; clone size: NA; D gene: TRBD2; J gene: TRBJ2-7; CDR3 DNA: TGTGCCAGCAGCGTTTCGGGACTAGCCTCCTACGAGCAGTACTTC; CDR3 protein: CASSVSGLASYEQYF
V gene: TRBV4-1; clone size: NA; D gene: TRBD1; J gene: TRBJ2-5; CDR3 DNA: TGCGCCAGCAGCCCCCGGGACAGGGACAATGAGCAGTACTTC; CDR3 protein: CASSPRDRDNEQYF
V gene: TRBV28; clone size: NA; D gene: TRBD1; J gene: TRBJ1-2; CDR3 DNA: TGTGCCAGCACCTTGGGACAGGCGTATGGCTACACCTTC; CDR3 protein: CASTLGQAYGYTF
V gene: TRBV9; clone size: NA; D gene: NA; J gene: TRBJ2-1; CDR3 DNA: TGTGCCAGCAGCGTAGCTAGTGGACACAACAATGAGCAGTTCTTC; CDR3 protein: CASSVASGHNNEQFF
V gene: TRBV19; clone size: NA; D gene: NA; J gene: TRBJ1-5; CDR3 DNA: TGTGCCAGTAGTCCCGCTGTAGTAAGGCCCCAGCATTTT; CDR3 protein: CASSPAVVRPQHF
V gene: TRBV6-2/TRBV6-3; clone size: NA; D gene: TRBD1; J gene: TRBJ2-1; CDR3 DNA: TGTGCCAGCAGATCGACAGGGGACTACAATGAGCAGTTCTTC; CDR3 protein: CASRSTGDYNEQFF
V gene: TRBV27; clone size: NA; D gene: NA; J gene: TRBJ2-7; CDR3 DNA: TGTGCCAGCAGTCCTAACCCCGGGGGAAGCGAGCAGTACTTC; CDR3 protein: CASSPNPGGSEQYF
V gene: TRBV7-9; clone size: few; D gene: TRBD1; J gene: TRBJ2-7; CDR3 DNA: TGTGCCAGCAGCTTGGCACAGGGGTTTGCCTACGAGCAGTACTTC; CDR3 protein: CASSLAQGFAYEQYF
V gene: TRBV4-1; clone size: NA; D gene: NA; J gene: TRBJ1-5; CDR3 DNA: TGCGCCAGCAGCCCACTGGTTACTAGCAATCAGCCCCAGCATTTT; CDR3 protein: CASSPLVTSNQPQHF
V gene: TRBV9; clone size: few; D gene: TRBD1; J gene: TRBJ2-7; CDR3 DNA: TGTGCCAGCGACGCAGGACAGGGGTACGAGCAGTACTTC; CDR3 protein: CASDAGQGYEQYF
V gene: TRBV20-1; clone size: NA; D gene: TRBD1; J gene: TRBJ1-5; CDR3 DNA: TGCAGTGCTAGCTTCCGGGACAGGGTCCATCAGCCCCAGCATTTT; CDR3 protein: CSASFRDRVHQPQHF
V gene: TRBV12-3/TRBV12-4; clone size: many; D gene: NA; J gene: TRBJ2-1; CDR3 DNA: TGTGCCAGCAGTTCGTATAGCAGGCAGTTCTTC; CDR3 protein: CASSSYSRQFF
V gene: TRBV6-6; clone size: NA; D gene: NA; J gene: TRBJ1-2; CDR3 DNA: TGTGCCAGCAGCCGGGCGCGCAACTATGGCTACACCTTC; CDR3 protein: CASSRARNYGYTF
V gene: TRBV20-1; clone size: few; D gene: TRBD2; J gene: TRBJ2-4; CDR3 DNA: TGCAGTGCTATAAGGACTAGCGGGGGATCCAAAAACATTCAGTACTTC; CDR3 protein: CSAIRTSGGSKNIQYF
V gene: TRBV3-1; clone size: NA; D gene: TRBD2; J gene: TRBJ2-3; CDR3 DNA: TGTGCCAGCAGCCATGGACTAGAGCCCATAGATACGCAGTATTTT; CDR3 protein: CASSHGLEPIDTQYF
V gene: TRBV20-1; clone size: few; D gene: NA; J gene: TRBJ1-6; CDR3 DNA: TGCAGTGCTGTGACAGGTGGTGGTGACTCACCCCTCCACTTT; CDR3 protein: CSAVTGGGDSPLHF
V gene: TRBV20-1; clone size: NA; D gene: NA; J gene: TRBJ1-6; CDR3 DNA: TGCAGTGCTAGAACGAGGGGGTCAAATTCACCCCTCCACTTT; CDR3 protein: CSARTRGSNSPLHF
V gene: TRBV29-1; clone size: NA; D gene: TRBD2; J gene: TRBJ2-7; CDR3 DNA: TGCAGCGTGAGACGAGCGGGAGGGATCACCTACGAGCAGTACTTC; CDR3 protein: CSVRRAGGITYEQYF
V gene: TRBV7-8; clone size: NA; D gene: NA; J gene: TRBJ2-1; CDR3 DNA: TGTGCCAGCAGCTTAGTAAAGAGTACCAATGAGCAGTTCTTC; CDR3 protein: CASSLVKSTNEQFF
V gene: TRBV28; clone size: NA; D gene: NA; J gene: TRBJ2-7; CDR3 DNA: TGTGCCAGCAGCCGTTCCGGGGGCATGGGCTACGAGCAGTACTTC; CDR3 protein: CASSRSGGMGYEQYF
V gene: TRBV20-1; clone size: NA; D gene: NA; J gene: TRBJ2-3; CDR3 DNA: TGCAGTGCTAGTCTAGCTGGTGCGATTAGCACAGATACGCAGTATTTT; CDR3 protein: CSASLAGAISTDTQYF
V gene: TRBV4-3; clone size: NA; D gene: TRBD2; J gene: TRBJ2-1; CDR3 DNA: TGCGCCAGCAGCCAACTCCGGGGGGGCAGCTCCTACAATGAGCAGTTCTTC; CDR3 protein: CASSQLRGGSSYNEQFF
V gene: TRBV7-6; clone size: once; D gene: NA; J gene: TRBJ1-1; CDR3 DNA: TGTGCCAGCAGCTTCAGGGATTACACTGAAGCTTTCTTT; CDR3 protein: CASSFRDYTEAFF
V gene: TRBV20-1; clone size: NA; D gene: TRBD1; J gene: TRBJ2-5; CDR3 DNA: TGCAGTGCTCATACAGGGGGCCAGTACCAAGAGACCCAGTACTTC; CDR3 protein: CSAHTGGQYQETQYF
V gene: TRBV4-1; clone size: few; D gene: NA; J gene: TRBJ1-2; CDR3 DNA: TGCGCCAGCAACCATCCTTTGGGGCGCGGTGGCTACACCTTC; CDR3 protein: CASNHPLGRGGYTF
V gene: TRBV6-2/TRBV6-3; clone size: NA; D gene: TRBD2; J gene: TRBJ2-1; CDR3 DNA: TGTGCCAGCAGTTACACGAGGGGACTAGCCCTCAATGAGCAGTTCTTC; CDR3 protein: CASSYTRGLALNEQFF
V gene: TRBV20-1; clone size: NA; D gene: NA; J gene: TRBJ1-4; CDR3 DNA: TGCAGTGCTAGAGGGGCACCAACTAATGAAAAACTGTTTTTT; CDR3 protein: CSARGAPTNEKLFF
V gene: TRBV27; clone size: NA; D gene: NA; J gene: TRBJ2-7; CDR3 DNA: TGTGCCAGCAGTTCCCGCCCCGGGACGACCTACGAGCAGTACTTC; CDR3 protein: CASSSRPGTTYEQYF